The 2 T cell receptor beta chains presented below share a single source sample, sequenced in a study of T-cell reconstitution after alpha-beta-depleted transplantation in children. Researchers prepared the TCRbeta library using unique molecular identifiers, the study reports. TCRdb reprocessed the PCR reads via MiXCR and lists one record per CDR3 protein. The sample shows about 980,000 distinct CDR3 sequences, about 26% of them seen only once. Sequenced here: PBMCs, mostly from graft donor cells, sampled 360 days after TCRalphabeta/CD19-depleted stem cell transplant. These receptors all stem from a boy in the first two years of life who had a stem cell transplant for SCID, so the T cells may come from the graft donor.

This clonotype was seen a handful of times. The rearrangement joins TRBV27 to TRBJ1-4; D remains ambiguous. From germline, CDR1 is MNHEY and CDR2 SMNVEV (reference sequence). The CDR3 is 15 amino acids. Trimming cost V 5 bases and J 7 bases, with 17 bases left between them. In DNA form, the CDR3 reads TGTGCCAGCAGTCCTGTTCCGATATCGGGTGAAAAACTGTTTTTT. The encoded protein is CASSPVPISGEKLFF.

The CDR3 region has the DNA TGCGCCAGCAGCTGGGGGGCGGGGAACTACGAGCAGTACTTC. The encoded protein is CASSWGAGNYEQYF. The V gene is TRBV5-1, the J gene TRBJ2-7, with D tentatively TRBD1 or TRBD2 (6 bases each). The V gene lost 3 bases and the J gene lost 3 bases, with 13 bases spanning the gap. The CDR3 is made up of 14 amino acids. Per the germline V gene, CDR1 is SGHRS and CDR2 is YFSETQ.